A selection of T cell receptor beta chains follows, all from one sample in a study of blood T cell repertoires in COVID-19. TCRdb's table, derived via immunoSEQ multiplex PCR, lists solely in-frame clones and lacks some. The sample carries over 85,000 clones, approximately 68% recorded once. The material sequenced was peripheral blood. The source of these receptors is a woman aged 60 to 75 with acute or convalescent COVID-19. Both conserved end residues are part of each CDR3. Size is omitted from some rows. Given values are once, few, many or a class for expanded clones.

clone size	V gene	J gene	CDR3 protein
NA	TRBV19	TRBJ1-1	CASSPRRETEAFF
few	TRBV14	TRBJ2-7	CASSSRTYEQYF
NA	TRBV10-3	TRBJ2-7	CAIMRGQSRDEQYF
NA	TRBV2	TRBJ1-1	CATVRTGGLWVGEAFF
NA	TRBV12-5	TRBJ2-5	CASAASGKETQYF
NA	TRBV4-2	TRBJ2-7	CASSQEPGGEFYEQYF
NA	TRBV6-5	TRBJ1-1	CASTVGGMNTEAFF
NA	TRBV28	TRBJ1-2	CASVPYAGSANGYTF
few	TRBV30	TRBJ2-7	CAWSGQGGAQYF
NA	TRBV30	TRBJ2-5	CACTSGLEETQYF
few	TRBV7-2	TRBJ2-2	CASSLRGGELFF
NA	TRBV10-3	TRBJ1-5	CAISREAQPQHF
few	TRBV9	TRBJ2-7	CASSVGGDPYEQYF
NA	TRBV7-8	TRBJ1-3	CASRTGGGSGNTIYF
NA	TRBV10-3	TRBJ2-7	CAISSTGGVYEQYF
many	TRBV3-1/TRBV3-2	TRBJ2-5	CASSQDLVARETQYF
NA	TRBV2	TRBJ2-7	CASSLLAYEQYF
NA	TRBV19	TRBJ1-2	CASSIWTGVRGYTF
NA	TRBV19	TRBJ2-5	CASSPSRAETQYF
NA	TRBV30	TRBJ1-6	CAWSRAENSPLHF